This TCR beta chain originates from a study of Tregs in tolerant kidney transplant recipients. Study conclusions and caveats: Findings come from small patient numbers and require larger validation.

The protocol was immunoSEQ multiplex PCR, while the TCRdb copy is restricted to in-frame clones and leaves out a portion. The top ten hold just under 0.35% of the sample, which has about 110,000 clones, almost 90% seen once. A note on this clone: The antigen is undetermined.

Germline CDR1 reads SQVTM; CDR2 reads ANQGSEA. With 6 bases clipped from V and 2 bases from J, the junction kept 6 bases outside the gene matches. The CDR3 contains 13 residues. This sequence originates from a human donor who received a combined kidney and bone marrow transplant. The sample here was CD4+ T cells from blood, taken before the transplant. V is TRBV29-1 and J is TRBJ2-5; 7 bases map to TRBD1. The chain's CDR3 is CSVAPGQQETQYF. In nucleotides, the CDR3 is TGCAGCGTCGCACCGGGACAGCAAGAGACCCAGTACTTC.